Listed below are T cell receptor beta chains from one sample, sequenced in a study of CD8+ T cells in alopecia areata. Assay used: immunoSEQ multiplex PCR; TCRdb lists only in-frame clones, some missing. The profile shows about 40,000 clones, approximately 92% of them singletons. The sequencing used CD8+ T cells sorted from blood, collected at week 24, from a patient treated with tofacitinib. Receptor source: a human donor with alopecia areata. Both conserved end residues are part of each CDR3. The order of the fields is D gene, clone size, J gene, V gene, CDR3 protein, CDR3 DNA. The D gene is left open where the match is weak. Only part of the rows carry a size: once, few, many, or a class if the clone is expanded.

d_gene: TRBD2
abundance: NA
j_gene: TRBJ2-1
v_gene: TRBV7-2
CDR3aa: CASSLVRGGNDEQFF
CDR3nt: TGTGCCAGCAGCTTAGTGCGGGGGGGCAATGATGAGCAGTTCTTC

d_gene: NA
abundance: few
j_gene: TRBJ2-1
v_gene: TRBV29-1
CDR3aa: CSGGDTDNEQFF
CDR3nt: TGCAGCGGTGGGGACACCGACAATGAGCAGTTCTTC

d_gene: TRBD1
abundance: NA
j_gene: TRBJ2-7
v_gene: TRBV5-1
CDR3aa: CASRTGSTYEQYF
CDR3nt: TGCGCCAGCAGGACAGGGTCAACCTACGAGCAGTACTTC

d_gene: NA
abundance: NA
j_gene: TRBJ2-1
v_gene: TRBV30
CDR3aa: CAWSVVWDNEQFF
CDR3nt: TGTGCCTGGAGTGTAGTCTGGGACAATGAGCAGTTCTTC

d_gene: TRBD1
abundance: NA
j_gene: TRBJ2-1
v_gene: TRBV4-3
CDR3aa: CASSPVGTGYEQFF
CDR3nt: TGCGCCAGCAGCCCGGTTGGGACAGGGTATGAGCAGTTCTTC

d_gene: TRBD2
abundance: NA
j_gene: TRBJ2-1
v_gene: TRBV29-1
CDR3aa: CSVSPAGGGNGNEQFF
CDR3nt: TGCAGCGTGAGCCCGGCGGGCGGGGGGAATGGGAATGAGCAGTTCTTC

d_gene: NA
abundance: NA
j_gene: TRBJ2-5
v_gene: TRBV7-8
CDR3aa: CASSFPGAQETQYF
CDR3nt: TGTGCCAGCAGCTTTCCAGGGGCGCAAGAGACCCAGTACTTC

d_gene: NA
abundance: NA
j_gene: TRBJ2-1
v_gene: TRBV27
CDR3aa: CASSLGSSSYNEQFF
CDR3nt: TGTGCCAGCAGTTTGGGCTCCAGCTCCTACAATGAGCAGTTCTTC

d_gene: NA
abundance: NA
j_gene: TRBJ2-2
v_gene: TRBV30
CDR3aa: CAWSKGPPGELFF
CDR3nt: TGTGCCTGGAGTAAGGGTCCCCCCGGGGAGCTGTTTTTT

d_gene: NA
abundance: once
j_gene: TRBJ2-7
v_gene: TRBV9
CDR3aa: CASSVEAFGGHEQYF
CDR3nt: TGTGCCAGCAGCGTAGAAGCCTTCGGGGGACACGAGCAGTACTTC

d_gene: NA
abundance: NA
j_gene: TRBJ2-3
v_gene: TRBV15
CDR3aa: CATRSTDTQYF
CDR3nt: TGTGCCACAAGAAGCACAGATACGCAGTATTTT

d_gene: TRBD2
abundance: NA
j_gene: TRBJ2-1
v_gene: TRBV19
CDR3aa: CASSIVRGSSYNEQFF
CDR3nt: TGTGCCAGTAGTATAGTGCGGGGGAGCTCCTACAATGAGCAGTTCTTC

d_gene: TRBD1
abundance: NA
j_gene: TRBJ2-7
v_gene: TRBV7-6
CDR3aa: CASSPPNRGYEQYF
CDR3nt: TGTGCCAGCAGCCCTCCTAACAGGGGTTACGAGCAGTACTTC

d_gene: TRBD1
abundance: NA
j_gene: TRBJ2-1
v_gene: TRBV5-1
CDR3aa: CASSLGAGTGNEQFF
CDR3nt: TGCGCCAGCAGCTTGGGCGCGGGGACAGGGAATGAGCAGTTCTTC

d_gene: TRBD2
abundance: once
j_gene: TRBJ2-1
v_gene: TRBV7-6
CDR3aa: CASSPGLAGPYNEQFF
CDR3nt: TGTGCCAGCAGCCCGGGACTAGCGGGGCCTTACAATGAGCAGTTCTTC

d_gene: NA
abundance: once
j_gene: TRBJ2-7
v_gene: TRBV6-1
CDR3aa: CASSEAEYF
CDR3nt: TGTGCCAGCAGTGAGGCGGAGTACTTC

d_gene: NA
abundance: NA
j_gene: TRBJ1-4
v_gene: TRBV28
CDR3aa: CASLGDLNEKLFF
CDR3nt: TGTGCCAGCTTGGGGGACCTTAATGAAAAACTGTTTTTT

d_gene: NA
abundance: once
j_gene: TRBJ2-7
v_gene: TRBV19
CDR3aa: CASSIGRVYEQYF
CDR3nt: TGTGCCAGTAGTATTGGCAGAGTCTACGAGCAGTACTTC

d_gene: NA
abundance: NA
j_gene: TRBJ2-2
v_gene: TRBV4-1
CDR3aa: CASSPTGEGTGELFF
CDR3nt: TGCGCCAGCAGCCCGACAGGGGAGGGGACCGGGGAGCTGTTTTTT

d_gene: NA
abundance: NA
j_gene: TRBJ2-7
v_gene: TRBV29-1
CDR3aa: CSVQPPGPSSYEQYF
CDR3nt: TGCAGCGTGCAACCGCCGGGACCGAGCTCCTACGAGCAGTACTTC

d_gene: NA
abundance: NA
j_gene: TRBJ2-2
v_gene: TRBV27
CDR3aa: CASKNTGELFF
CDR3nt: TGTGCCAGCAAGAACACCGGGGAGCTGTTTTTT

d_gene: NA
abundance: NA
j_gene: TRBJ2-5
v_gene: TRBV6-5
CDR3aa: CASSLPGEETQYF
CDR3nt: TGTGCCAGCAGTCTGCCGGGTGAAGAGACCCAGTACTTC

d_gene: NA
abundance: NA
j_gene: TRBJ1-1
v_gene: TRBV29-1
CDR3aa: CSVKPDLEAFF
CDR3nt: TGCAGCGTAAAGCCGGATCTTGAAGCTTTCTTT

d_gene: TRBD1
abundance: NA
j_gene: TRBJ2-7
v_gene: TRBV28
CDR3aa: CASSLAGTGEQYF
CDR3nt: TGTGCCAGCAGTTTAGCAGGGACAGGAGAGCAGTACTTC

d_gene: TRBD1
abundance: NA
j_gene: TRBJ1-2
v_gene: TRBV29-1
CDR3aa: CSVERQGEKVGYTF
CDR3nt: TGCAGCGTTGAACGACAGGGGGAAAAGGTTGGCTACACCTTC

d_gene: NA
abundance: NA
j_gene: TRBJ1-6
v_gene: TRBV4-3
CDR3aa: CASSQDRHRSSYNSPLHF
CDR3nt: TGCGCCAGCAGCCAAGATCGTCACAGGAGCTCCTATAATTCACCCCTCCACTTT

d_gene: NA
abundance: NA
j_gene: TRBJ2-7
v_gene: TRBV28
CDR3aa: CASCRVPGPYEQYF
CDR3nt: TGTGCCAGTTGCCGGGTCCCCGGGCCCTACGAGCAGTACTTC

d_gene: NA
abundance: NA
j_gene: TRBJ1-5
v_gene: TRBV6-5
CDR3aa: CASSSLGSNQPQHF
CDR3nt: TGTGCCAGCAGTTCCCTTGGGAGCAATCAGCCCCAGCATTTT

d_gene: NA
abundance: once
j_gene: TRBJ2-1
v_gene: TRBV27
CDR3aa: CASSSGYNEQFF
CDR3nt: TGTGCCAGCAGCTCCGGGTACAATGAGCAGTTCTTC

d_gene: NA
abundance: NA
j_gene: TRBJ2-1
v_gene: TRBV6-6
CDR3aa: CASSTSVGEPYNEQFF
CDR3nt: TGTGCCAGCAGCACCAGCGTAGGGGAACCCTACAATGAGCAGTTCTTC

d_gene: NA
abundance: NA
j_gene: TRBJ1-2
v_gene: TRBV4-3
CDR3aa: CASSFARKGWTYGYTF
CDR3nt: TGCGCCAGCAGCTTTGCTCGCAAAGGTTGGACCTATGGCTACACCTTC

d_gene: TRBD2
abundance: NA
j_gene: TRBJ2-2
v_gene: TRBV27
CDR3aa: CASSPRGGQNTGELFF
CDR3nt: TGTGCCAGCAGCCCACGCGGGGGTCAAAACACCGGGGAGCTGTTTTTT

d_gene: NA
abundance: NA
j_gene: TRBJ2-7
v_gene: TRBV29-1
CDR3aa: CSVVGGTYEQYF
CDR3nt: TGCAGCGTTGTTGGTGGGACCTACGAGCAGTACTTC

d_gene: NA
abundance: NA
j_gene: TRBJ1-2
v_gene: TRBV27
CDR3aa: CASSLTSGGYGYTF
CDR3nt: TGTGCCAGCAGTTTAACGTCGGGGGGTTATGGCTACACCTTC

d_gene: NA
abundance: NA
j_gene: TRBJ2-7
v_gene: TRBV30
CDR3aa: CAWRGISYEQYF
CDR3nt: TGTGCCTGGAGGGGGATCTCCTACGAGCAGTACTTC

d_gene: NA
abundance: NA
j_gene: TRBJ2-6
v_gene: TRBV10-3
CDR3aa: CAISESLTGSGANVLTF
CDR3nt: TGTGCCATCAGTGAGTCGCTCACTGGCTCTGGGGCCAACGTCCTGACTTTC

d_gene: TRBD2
abundance: NA
j_gene: TRBJ2-1
v_gene: TRBV7-8
CDR3aa: CASSLWRGGTYNEQFF
CDR3nt: TGTGCCAGCAGCTTATGGCGGGGGGGAACCTACAATGAGCAGTTCTTC

d_gene: TRBD2
abundance: NA
j_gene: TRBJ2-1
v_gene: TRBV5-5
CDR3aa: CASSSGLAGDEQFF
CDR3nt: TGTGCCAGCAGCTCGGGACTAGCGGGGGACGAGCAGTTCTTC

d_gene: NA
abundance: NA
j_gene: TRBJ2-1
v_gene: TRBV4-1
CDR3aa: CASSQGVHNEQFF
CDR3nt: TGCGCCAGCAGCCAAGGGGTTCACAATGAGCAGTTCTTC